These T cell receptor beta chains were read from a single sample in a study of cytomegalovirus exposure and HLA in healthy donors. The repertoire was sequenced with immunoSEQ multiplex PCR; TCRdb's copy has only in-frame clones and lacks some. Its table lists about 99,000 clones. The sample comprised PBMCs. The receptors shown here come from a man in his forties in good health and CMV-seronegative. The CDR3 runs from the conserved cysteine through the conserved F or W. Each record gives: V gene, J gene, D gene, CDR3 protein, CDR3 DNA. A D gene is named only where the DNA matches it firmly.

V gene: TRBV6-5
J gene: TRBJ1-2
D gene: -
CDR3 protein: CASSPDAGHGYTF
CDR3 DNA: TGTGCCAGCAGCCCCGACGCAGGGCATGGCTACACCTTC

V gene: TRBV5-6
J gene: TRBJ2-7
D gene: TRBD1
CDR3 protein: CASSIGTGSYEQYF
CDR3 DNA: TGTGCCAGCAGCATAGGGACAGGGAGTTACGAGCAGTACTTC

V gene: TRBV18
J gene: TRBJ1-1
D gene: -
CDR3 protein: CASSPRSNLNTEAFF
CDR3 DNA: TGTGCCAGCTCACCGCGGAGCAACTTGAACACTGAAGCTTTCTTT

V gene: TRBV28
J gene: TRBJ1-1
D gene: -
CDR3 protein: CASSPNTNTEAFF
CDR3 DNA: TGTGCCAGCAGCCCGAACACAAACACTGAAGCTTTCTTT

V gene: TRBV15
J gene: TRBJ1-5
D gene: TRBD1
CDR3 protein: CATSRERTGWNQPQHF
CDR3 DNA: TGTGCCACCAGCAGAGAAAGGACAGGGTGGAATCAGCCCCAGCATTTT

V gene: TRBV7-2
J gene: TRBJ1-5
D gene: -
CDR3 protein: CASSLAGGVGNQPQHF
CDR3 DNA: TGTGCCAGCAGCTTAGCGGGGGGAGTCGGCAATCAGCCCCAGCATTTT

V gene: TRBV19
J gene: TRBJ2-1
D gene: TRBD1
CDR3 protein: CASSIGQGARNEQFF
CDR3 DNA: TGTGCCAGTAGTATCGGTCAGGGGGCGAGGAATGAGCAGTTCTTC

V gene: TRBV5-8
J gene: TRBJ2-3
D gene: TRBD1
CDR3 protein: CASSAGTGGTDTQYF
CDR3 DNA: TGTGCCAGCAGCGCCGGGACAGGGGGCACAGATACGCAGTATTTT

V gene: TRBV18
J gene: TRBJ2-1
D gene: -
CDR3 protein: CASSPRGGSSYNEQFF
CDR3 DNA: TGTGCCAGCTCACCTCGCGGAGGGAGCTCCTACAATGAGCAGTTCTTC

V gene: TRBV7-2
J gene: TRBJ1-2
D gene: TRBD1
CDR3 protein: CASSSYRGENGYTF
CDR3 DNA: TGTGCCAGCAGCTCCTACAGGGGAGAGAATGGCTACACCTTC

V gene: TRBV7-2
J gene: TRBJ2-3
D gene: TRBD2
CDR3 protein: CASSSGLAEKSTQYF
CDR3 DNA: TGTGCCAGCAGCTCGGGACTAGCGGAAAAAAGTACGCAGTATTTT

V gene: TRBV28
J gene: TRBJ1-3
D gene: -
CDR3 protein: CASSTQGAGNTIYF
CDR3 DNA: TGTGCCAGCAGTACACAGGGAGCTGGAAACACCATATATTTT

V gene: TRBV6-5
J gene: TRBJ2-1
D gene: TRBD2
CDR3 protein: CASRLSGGLYHEQFF
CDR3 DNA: TGTGCCAGCAGACTAAGCGGGGGGCTCTACCATGAGCAGTTCTTC

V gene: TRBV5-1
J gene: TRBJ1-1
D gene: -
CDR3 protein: CASSTQGSNTEAFF
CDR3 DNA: TGCGCCAGCAGCACTCAGGGCTCTAACACTGAAGCTTTCTTT

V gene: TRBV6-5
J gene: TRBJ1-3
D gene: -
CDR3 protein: CASSYSPDSGNTIYF
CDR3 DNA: TGTGCCAGCAGTTACTCGCCAGACTCTGGAAACACCATATATTTT

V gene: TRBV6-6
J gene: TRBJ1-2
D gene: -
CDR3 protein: CASSYGAANYGYTF
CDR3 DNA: TGTGCCAGCAGTTACGGGGCGGCTAACTATGGCTACACCTTC

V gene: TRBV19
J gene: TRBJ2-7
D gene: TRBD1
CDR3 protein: CASTSDTRGRDEQYF
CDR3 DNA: TGTGCCAGTACCTCCGACACCAGGGGGCGGGACGAGCAGTACTTC

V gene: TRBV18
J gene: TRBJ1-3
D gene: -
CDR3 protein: CASSSQSPTGISGNTIYF
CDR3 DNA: TGTGCCAGCTCATCCCAATCCCCCACAGGGATCTCTGGAAACACCATATATTTT

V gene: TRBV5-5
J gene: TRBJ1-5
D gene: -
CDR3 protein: CASSLAGGFNQPQHF
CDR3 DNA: TGTGCCAGCAGCTTGGCGGGGGGCTTTAATCAGCCCCAGCATTTT

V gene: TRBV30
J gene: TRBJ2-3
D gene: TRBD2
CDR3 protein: CAQLGASGGADTQYF
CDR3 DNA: TGTGCCCAATTGGGGGCTAGCGGGGGGGCAGATACGCAGTATTTT

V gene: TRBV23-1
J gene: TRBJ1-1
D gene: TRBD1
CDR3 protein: CATPPGQGASAFF
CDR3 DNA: TGCGCCACCCCCCCGGGACAGGGGGCAAGTGCTTTCTTT

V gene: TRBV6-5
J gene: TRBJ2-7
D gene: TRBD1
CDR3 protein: CASSPRGPSYEQYF
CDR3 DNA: TGTGCCAGCAGTCCCAGGGGGCCCTCCTACGAGCAGTACTTC

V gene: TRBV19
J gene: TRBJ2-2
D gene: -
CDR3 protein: CASSYTGELFF
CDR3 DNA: TGTGCCAGTAGTTATACCGGGGAGCTGTTTTTT

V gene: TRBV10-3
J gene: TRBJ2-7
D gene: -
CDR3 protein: CAISDPIGYEQYF
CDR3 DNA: TGTGCCATCAGTGACCCCATCGGGTACGAGCAGTACTTC

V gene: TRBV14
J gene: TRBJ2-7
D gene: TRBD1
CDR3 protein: CASSQDRGTVIYEQYF
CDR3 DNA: TGTGCCAGCAGCCAAGACCGAGGGACAGTGATCTACGAGCAGTACTTC

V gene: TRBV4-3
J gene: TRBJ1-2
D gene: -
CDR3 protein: CASSFGGGPYGYTF
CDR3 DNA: TGCGCCAGCAGCTTCGGTGGCGGTCCCTATGGCTACACCTTC

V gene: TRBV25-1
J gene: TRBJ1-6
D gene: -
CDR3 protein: CASSSGSPLHF
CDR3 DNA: TGTGCCAGCAGTTCAGGTTCACCCCTCCACTTT

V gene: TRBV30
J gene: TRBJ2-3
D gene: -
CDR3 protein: CAWSVRGAGTQYF
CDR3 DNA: TGTGCCTGGAGTGTACGGGGTGCAGGTACGCAGTATTTT

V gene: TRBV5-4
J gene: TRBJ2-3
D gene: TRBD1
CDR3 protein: CASSFGQGTDTQYF
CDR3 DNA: TGTGCCAGCAGCTTCGGACAGGGAACAGATACGCAGTATTTT

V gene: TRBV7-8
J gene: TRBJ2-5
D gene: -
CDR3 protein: CASSLARWLRTAQETQYF
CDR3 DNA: TGTGCCAGCAGCTTAGCAAGGTGGTTAAGGACAGCCCAAGAGACCCAGTACTTC